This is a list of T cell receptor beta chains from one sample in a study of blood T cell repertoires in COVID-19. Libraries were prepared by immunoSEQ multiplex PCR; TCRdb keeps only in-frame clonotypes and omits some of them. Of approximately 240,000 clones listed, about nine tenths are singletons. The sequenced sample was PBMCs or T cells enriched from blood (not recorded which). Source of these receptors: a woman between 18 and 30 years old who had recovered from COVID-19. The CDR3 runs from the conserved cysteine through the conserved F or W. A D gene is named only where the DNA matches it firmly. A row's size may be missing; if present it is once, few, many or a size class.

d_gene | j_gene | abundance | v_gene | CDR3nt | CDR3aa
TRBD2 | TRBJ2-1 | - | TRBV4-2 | TGTGCCAGCAGCAAACGACTAGCGGGGGGCTCCTACAATGAGCAGTTCTTC | CASSKRLAGGSYNEQFF
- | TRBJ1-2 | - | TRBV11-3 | TGTGCCAGCAGCGCAACGAGGGGGAACTATGGCTACACCTTC | CASSATRGNYGYTF
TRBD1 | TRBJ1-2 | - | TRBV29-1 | TGCAGCGTAGTGACCCGGGACAGGGAAGGCCCCGTCTATGGCTACACCTTC | CSVVTRDREGPVYGYTF
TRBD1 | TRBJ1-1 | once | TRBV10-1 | TGCGCCAGCAGTGGCAGGGGGGACACTGAAGCTTTCTTT | CASSGRGDTEAFF
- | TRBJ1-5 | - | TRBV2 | TGTGCCAGCAGTCCCGACCGGAGTCCCAATCAGCCCCAGCATTTT | CASSPDRSPNQPQHF
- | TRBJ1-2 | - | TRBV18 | TGTGCCAGCTCACCATGGGAGGGGATCGGTAACTATGGCTACACCTTC | CASSPWEGIGNYGYTF
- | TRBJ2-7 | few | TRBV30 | TGTGCCTGGACTGTTCGCGAGCAGTACTTC | CAWTVREQYF
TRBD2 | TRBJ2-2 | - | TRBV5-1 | TGCGCCAGCAGCTCGGGACTAGCGGGAACCGGGGAGCTGTTTTTT | CASSSGLAGTGELFF
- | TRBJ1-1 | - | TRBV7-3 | TGTGCCAGCAGCTCGTACAGGGATTCCTCGGCTTTCTTT | CASSSYRDSSAFF
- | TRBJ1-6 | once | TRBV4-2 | TGTGCCAGCAGCCCCGTCGGAGGGAATGATTCACCCCTCCACTTT | CASSPVGGNDSPLHF
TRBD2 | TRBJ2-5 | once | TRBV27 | TGTGCCAGCAGTTTATCTCCCGGCGGGGGAGAAGGGGAGACCCAGTACTTC | CASSLSPGGGEGETQYF
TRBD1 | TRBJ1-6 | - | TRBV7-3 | TGTGCCAGCAGCTTATACAGGGGGTCGAATTCACCCCTCCACTTT | CASSLYRGSNSPLHF
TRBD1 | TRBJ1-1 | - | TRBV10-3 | TGTGCCATCAGCAGGGACAGAAAGAACACTGAAGCTTTCTTT | CAISRDRKNTEAFF
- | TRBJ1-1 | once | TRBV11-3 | TGTGCCGCCTCCACGGGAGGGGACACTGAAGCTTTCTTT | CAASTGGDTEAFF
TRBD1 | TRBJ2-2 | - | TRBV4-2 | TGTGCCAGCAGCCAATACAGGGGGCATGCCGGGGAGCTGTTTTTT | CASSQYRGHAGELFF
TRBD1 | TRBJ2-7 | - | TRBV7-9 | TGTGCCAGCAGCCAGAACCCAGGACAGGGCGAGCAGTACTTC | CASSQNPGQGEQYF
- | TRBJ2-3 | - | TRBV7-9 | TGTGCCAGCACCCGAAGTCTCGCGGCGAGCACAGATACGCAGTATTTT | CASTRSLAASTDTQYF
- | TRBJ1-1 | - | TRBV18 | TGTGCCAGCTCACCACTTTCAGGGGCCGGGGACACTGAAGCTTTCTTT | CASSPLSGAGDTEAFF
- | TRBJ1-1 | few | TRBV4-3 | TGCGCCAGCAGCCATGACGATTCAGGATTTGAAGCTTTCTTT | CASSHDDSGFEAFF
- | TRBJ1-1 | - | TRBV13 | TGTGCCAGCAGCGCGACAGGACCTGAAGCTTTCTTT | CASSATGPEAFF
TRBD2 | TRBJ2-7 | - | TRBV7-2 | TGTGCCAGCAGCTCTACTAGCGGCTCCTACGAGCAGTACTTC | CASSSTSGSYEQYF
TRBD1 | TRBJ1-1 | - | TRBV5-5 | TGTGCCAGCAGCTGGACAGGGTTTGTATCCATGAACACTGAAGCTTTCTTT | CASSWTGFVSMNTEAFF
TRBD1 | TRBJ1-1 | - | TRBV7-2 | TGTGCCAGCAGCTCCCCGGACAGGGACACTGAAGCTTTCTTT | CASSSPDRDTEAFF
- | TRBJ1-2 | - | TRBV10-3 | TGTGCCAGCACCCCAGGTAACATAAACTATGGCTACACCTTC | CASTPGNINYGYTF
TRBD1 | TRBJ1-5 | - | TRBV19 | TGTGCCAGTAGTATAGGTGGGGGGACAGGGGGTCGGCAGCCCCAGCATTTT | CASSIGGGTGGRQPQHF
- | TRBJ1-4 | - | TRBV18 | TGTGCCAGCTCACGGGCTCAAGGAAAACTGTTTTTT | CASSRAQGKLFF
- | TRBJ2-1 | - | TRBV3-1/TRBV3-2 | TGTGCCAGCAGCTTGGAGGGAACTAGCAATGGTGAGCAGTTCTTC | CASSLEGTSNGEQFF
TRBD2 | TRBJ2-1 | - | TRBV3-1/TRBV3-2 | TGTGCCAGCAGCCAAGAAGTCCTTCACAGCGGGGGATACAATGAGCAGTTCTTC | CASSQEVLHSGGYNEQFF
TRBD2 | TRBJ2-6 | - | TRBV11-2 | TGTGCCAGCAGCTCGAGCGGGGCTAGCGGGGTCTCTGGGGCCAACGTCCTGACTTTC | CASSSSGASGVSGANVLTF
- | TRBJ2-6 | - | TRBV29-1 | TGCAGCGCCCACCAGGGCTCTGGGGCCAACGTCCTGACTTTC | CSAHQGSGANVLTF
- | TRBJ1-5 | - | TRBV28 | TGTGCCAGCAGTTTACAGAGCAATCAGCCCCAGCATTTT | CASSLQSNQPQHF
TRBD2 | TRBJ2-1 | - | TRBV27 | TGTGCCAGCAGTTTTAGGACTAGCGGCTACTCCTACAATGAGCAGTTCTTC | CASSFRTSGYSYNEQFF
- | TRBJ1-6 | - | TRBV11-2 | TGTGCCAGCAGCTTAGGAGGACCCCCAAAGGGGTATTCACCCCTCCACTTT | CASSLGGPPKGYSPLHF
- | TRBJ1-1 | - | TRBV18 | TGTGCCAGCTCACCAGCAGGGGACACTGAAGCTTTCTTT | CASSPAGDTEAFF
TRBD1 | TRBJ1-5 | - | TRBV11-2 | TGTGCCAGCAGCTTCCGGGACAGGGAAATAAGCAATCAGCCCCAGCATTTT | CASSFRDREISNQPQHF
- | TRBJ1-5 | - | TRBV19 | TGTGCCGCGGGCCAGGGGTTCAATCAGCCCCAGCATTTT | CAAGQGFNQPQHF
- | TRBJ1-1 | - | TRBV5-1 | TGCGCCAGCAGCTTGGGGGAGACGGTGAACACTGAAGCTTTCTTT | CASSLGETVNTEAFF
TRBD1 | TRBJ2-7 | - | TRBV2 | TGTGCCAGCAGACCGGGGACAGGGAACTACGAGCAGTACTTC | CASRPGTGNYEQYF
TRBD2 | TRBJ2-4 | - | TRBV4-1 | TGCGCCAGCAGCCAAGACCGGGGGGGGCGGCAAAACATTCAGTACTTC | CASSQDRGGRQNIQYF
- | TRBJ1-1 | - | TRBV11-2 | TGTGCCAGCAGCCGAAGGGCGGGGAACACTGAAGCTTTCTTT | CASSRRAGNTEAFF
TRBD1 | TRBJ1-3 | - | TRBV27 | TGTGCCAGCAGTCCCGGACAGGGCGGAAACACCATATATTTT | CASSPGQGGNTIYF
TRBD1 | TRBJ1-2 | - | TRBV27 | TGTGCCAGCAGGGGACAGAAGAAAGGTGGCTACACCTTC | CASRGQKKGGYTF
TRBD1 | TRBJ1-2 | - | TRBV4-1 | TGCGCCAGCAGCCAGAGCCCCCGGGACAGCTCTGGCTACACCTTC | CASSQSPRDSSGYTF
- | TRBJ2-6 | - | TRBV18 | TGTGCCAGCTCACCTCGATGGCAAGACTCCTCTGGGGCCAACGTCCTGACTTTC | CASSPRWQDSSGANVLTF
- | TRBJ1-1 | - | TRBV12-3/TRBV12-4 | TGTGCTGGAGGGGATCTCACTGAAGCTTTCTTT | CAGGDLTEAFF
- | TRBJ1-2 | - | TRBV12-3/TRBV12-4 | TGTGCCAGCAGTTTACCCGCTAACTATGGCTACACCTTC | CASSLPANYGYTF
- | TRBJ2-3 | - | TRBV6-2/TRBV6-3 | TGTGCCAGCAGTTACTCGACACGTCGCACAGATACGCAGTATTTT | CASSYSTRRTDTQYF
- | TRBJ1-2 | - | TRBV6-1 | TGTGCCAGCAGTGAAGGACCCTCAAGCGGCTATGGCTACACCTTC | CASSEGPSSGYGYTF
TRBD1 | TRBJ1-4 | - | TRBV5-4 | TGTGCCAGCAGCGAGACAGGGGGAGAAGAAAAACTGTTTTTT | CASSETGGEEKLFF
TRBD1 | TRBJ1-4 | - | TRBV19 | TGTGCCAGTAGTAGACAGGGAAGGTTGTTTGGTAATGAACTGTTTTTT | CASSRQGRLFGNELFF
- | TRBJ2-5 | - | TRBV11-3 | TGTGCCAGCAGCTCAGGACTAAAAGAGACCCAGTACTTC | CASSSGLKETQYF
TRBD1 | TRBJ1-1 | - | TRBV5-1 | TGCGCCAGCAGCCGACAGGGGGCGCTTATCACTGAAGCTTTCTTT | CASSRQGALITEAFF
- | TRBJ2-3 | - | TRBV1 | TGCACCAGCAGCCGCTACAGGGGCTTCACAGATACGCAGTATTTT | CTSSRYRGFTDTQYF
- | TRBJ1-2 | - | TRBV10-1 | TGCGCCAGCAGTTCGGACAGTAGGCCCCACTATGGCTACACCTTC | CASSSDSRPHYGYTF
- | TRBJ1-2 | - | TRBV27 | TGTGCCAGCAGTCCCCAGGGTGCCAGGGATGGCTACACCTTC | CASSPQGARDGYTF